This T cell receptor (beta chain) was profiled in a study of blood T cell repertoires in COVID-19. Assay used: immunoSEQ multiplex PCR; TCRdb lists only in-frame clones, some missing. The profile shows fewer than 250,000 clones, about 86% of them singletons. Germline CDR1 is SGHNT and CDR2 is YYREEE (reference sequence). V shed 1 base, J shed 13 bases, and the junction held 8 bases outside the gene matches. This CDR3 spans 14 amino acids. The sample consisted of PBMCs or T cells enriched from blood (not recorded which). The sequence was collected from a woman in her thirties or forties with acute COVID-19. The V call is TRBV5-4, the J call TRBJ1-6; 7 nucleotides match TRBD1. CDR3: CASSLQGGRLPLHF. DNA of the CDR3: TGTGCCAGCAGCTTGCAGGGGGGCCGACTGCCCCTCCACTTT. Using reference TRBV5-4 and TRBJ1-6 for the parts outside the CDR3, the full variable domain is ETGVTQSPTHLIKTRGQQVTLRCSSQSGHNTVSWYQQALGQGPQFIFQYYREEENGRGNFPPRFSGLQFPNYSSELNVNALELDDSALYLCASSLQGGRLPLHFGNGTRLTVT.